Described below is a single TCR beta chain sequence and its context. One end of the junction varies from germline; a read error may be responsible. FACS enriched CD8+ TEMRA cells, while bulk CD8+ and CD4+ were negatively isolated. The data were taken from a study of CD8 T cells in Susac syndrome. Random hexamers primed reverse transcription of about 0.45 to 1 ug RNA. Amplification of TCR beta CDR3 used immunoSEQ multiplex PCR across 54 Vbeta and 13 Jbeta. TCRdb re-called the immunoSEQ multiplex PCR reads through MiXCR, storing one row per CDR3 protein. The repertoire holds approximately 150,000 distinct CDR3 sequences, with over 75% as singletons. Germline CDR1 reads LGHNA; CDR2 reads YNFKEQ. The CDR3 extends over 16 amino acids.

The V call is TRBV4-2, the J call TRBJ2-1; 8 nucleotides align to TRBD2. The sequence was obtained from a human donor with multiple sclerosis. What was sequenced was CD8+ T cells from PBMCs. CDR3 DNA: TGTGCCAGCCGCCAAGATCTCCGACTAGCGTACAATGAGCAGTTCTTC. As protein: CASRQDLRLAYNEQFF.